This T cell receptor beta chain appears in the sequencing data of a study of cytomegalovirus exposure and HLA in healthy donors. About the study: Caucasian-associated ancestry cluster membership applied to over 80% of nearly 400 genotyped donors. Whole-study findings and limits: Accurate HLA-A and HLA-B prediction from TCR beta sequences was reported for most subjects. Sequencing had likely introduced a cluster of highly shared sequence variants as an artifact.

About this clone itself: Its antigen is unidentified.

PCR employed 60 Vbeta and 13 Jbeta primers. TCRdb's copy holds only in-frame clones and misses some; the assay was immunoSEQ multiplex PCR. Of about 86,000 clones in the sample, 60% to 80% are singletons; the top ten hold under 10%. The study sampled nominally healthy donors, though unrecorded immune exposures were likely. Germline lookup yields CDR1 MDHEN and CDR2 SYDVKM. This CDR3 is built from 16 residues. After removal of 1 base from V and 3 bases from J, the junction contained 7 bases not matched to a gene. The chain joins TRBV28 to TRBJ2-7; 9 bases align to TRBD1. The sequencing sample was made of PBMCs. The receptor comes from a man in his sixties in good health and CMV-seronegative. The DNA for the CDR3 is TGTGCCAGCAGTTTATCGGGACAGGGCATGGACTACGAGCAGTACTTC. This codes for CASSLSGQGMDYEQYF.